This record concerns one T cell receptor beta chain sequence. The antigen is not known. The entry originates in a study of OX40 agonist ivuxolimab in advanced cancers. The wider study: All patients had ivuxolimab intravenously every 2 weeks at 0.01 to 10 mg/kg.

The CDR3 spans 15 residues. Per germline, CDR1 SGHRS and CDR2 YFSETQ. V lost 0 bases to trimming and J lost 3 bases, with 12 bases between them. Autoimmune disease history or systemic immunosuppression barred patients. Sequencing used immunoSEQ multiplex PCR; TCRdb keeps in-frame clones, though not all of them. The sample consists of about 59,000 clones, more than 75% of them appearing once. Study observations and caveats: CD4+ and CD8+ T cells in blood underwent clonal expansion by week 6 at 0.1 to 3.0 mg/kg.

The chain is built from TRBV5-1 and TRBJ1-1; a weak D match, TRBD1 (5 bases). Here the sequenced sample was CD4+ or CD8+ T cells sorted from blood, taken in a trial of the OX40 agonist ivuxolimab. This receptor was taken from an adult with an advanced solid tumor such as melanoma, head and neck, liver or kidney cancer. The DNA for the CDR3 is TGCGCCAGCAGCTTGGCCTATGGGGGGGACACTGAAGCTTTCTTT. Translated, it gives CASSLAYGGDTEAFF. Combining the CDR3 with reference TRBV5-1 and TRBJ1-1 gives the whole variable domain KAGVTQTPRYLIKTRGQQVTLSCSPISGHRSVSWYQQTPGQGLQFLFEYFSETQRNKGNFPGRFSGRQFSNSRSEMNVSTLELGDSALYLCASSLAYGGDTEAFFGQGTRLTVV.